This entry is about one T cell receptor (beta chain). The antigen is unknown. Method: immunoSEQ multiplex PCR; TCRdb's copy keeps in-frame clones and lacks some. The sample lists 160,000 or so clones; 85% to 90% were seen once. The data are from a study of T cell responses to AZD1222 COVID-19 vaccine. Study-level results: The study found Spike-specific TCR breadth and depth rose after two AZD1222 doses. At study baseline, merely more than 5 AZD1222 recipients were seropositive.

CDR1 and CDR2 (germline): MNHNS, SASEGT. This CDR3 spans 16 amino acids. V was shortened by 1 base and J by 5 bases, with 16 bases between the two germline ends. Samples with a second dose at about 4 or about 12 weeks were pooled together. The rearrangement uses TRBV6-1 and TRBJ2-3; maybe TRBD2 (7 bases). The specimen was peripheral blood, collected 28 days after the second AZD1222 dose. The sequence was collected from an adult who received the AZD1222 COVID-19 vaccine. This chain's CDR3 is CASSEGGWGGRDTQYF. CDR3 bases: TGTGCCAGCAGTGAAGGAGGGTGGGGGGGGCGAGATACGCAGTATTTT.